This T cell receptor (beta chain) was found in a study of blood T cell repertoires in COVID-19. Original data processing: Reference gene primer amplification gave estimated nucleated cell counts. Profiling relied on immunoSEQ multiplex PCR, and the TCRdb table lists in-frame clones only, not all of them. That table is the source of V, J and clone size, and D and trimming were worked out from the DNA. The sample holds tens of thousands of clones, 83% seen once. The source of this sequence is a woman aged 60 to 75 with acute or convalescent COVID-19. Sequencing used peripheral blood.

CDR3: CASSVQAGDFSEAFF. The DNA for the CDR3 is TGTGCCAGCAGCGTGCAGGCAGGGGATTTTTCTGAAGCTTTCTTT. This chain uses TRBV9 with TRBJ1-1; D perhaps matches TRBD1 (6 bases). CDR3 size: 15 residues. Between the trimmed V and J ends, which lost 2 bases and 6 bases, there was a span of 17 bases. Germline V lookup: CDR1 SGDLS, CDR2 YYNGEE.